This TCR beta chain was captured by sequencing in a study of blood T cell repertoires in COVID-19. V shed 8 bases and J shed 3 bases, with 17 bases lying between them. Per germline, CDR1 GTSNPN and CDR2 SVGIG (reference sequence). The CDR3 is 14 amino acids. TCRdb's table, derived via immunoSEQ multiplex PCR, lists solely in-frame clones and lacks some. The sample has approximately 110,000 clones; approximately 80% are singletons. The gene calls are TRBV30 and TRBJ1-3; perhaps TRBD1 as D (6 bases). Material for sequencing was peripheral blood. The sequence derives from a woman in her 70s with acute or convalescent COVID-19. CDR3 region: CAGGGGTLGNTIYF. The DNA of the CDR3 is TGTGCCGGGGGCGGTGGGACACTTGGAAACACCATATATTTT.